One and the same sample provided the 17 T cell receptor beta chains below, sequenced in a study of molecular identifiers for immune sequencing clone quantification. Via MiXCR, TCRdb re-called the PCR reads, giving one row per CDR3 protein. The table includes approximately 670,000 distinct CDR3 sequences, nearly 20% detected once. Sequenced material: naive CD8+ T cells from blood, with Jurkat cell RNA spiked in. Subset meaning: FACS-sorted CD8+CD4-CCR7+CD45RA+ naive T cells. These receptors were obtained from a human donor in good health. Some libraries in this study had Jurkat cell RNA spiked in.

This clonotype was observed many times. The CDR3 loop reads CASSLGLGSGTDTQYF. The CDR3 nucleotides are TGTGCCAGCAGTTTAGGGTTGGGTAGCGGCACAGATACGCAGTATTTT. The gene calls are TRBV12-3 or TRBV12-4 and TRBJ2-3, with D perhaps TRBD2 (5 bases). V dropped 1 base and J dropped 1 base, with 12 bases sitting between them. This CDR3 has 16 residues.

The chain recombines TRBV12-3 or TRBV12-4 with TRBJ2-3; the D gene is possibly TRBD1 (5 bases). V was clipped by 3 bases and J by 5 bases, with 9 bases between them. CDR3 length: 13 residues. The CDR3 reads CASSFQGRDTQYF. The CDR3 DNA is TGTGCCAGCAGTTTTCAGGGTCGAGATACGCAGTATTTT.

Regarding this clonotype: A read error is possible here, since a much larger clone lies one base away. This chain's CDR3 is CASSYSTGRRAEALF. Written as DNA, the CDR3 is TGTGCCAGCAGTTACTCCACAGGGAGGAGGGCTGAAGCTCTCTTT. This chain connects TRBV6-5 to TRBJ1-1, with D maybe TRBD1 (6 bases). Germline-derived CDR1 and CDR2 are MNHEY and SVGAGI. This CDR3 spans 15 amino acids.

This clonotype was observed a few times. This rearrangement joins TRBV24-1 to TRBJ1-5; possibly TRBD1 for D (5 bases). The ends were cut back, 7 bases at V and 4 bases at J, with 16 bases in the middle. The CDR3 consists of 15 residues. The germline gives CDR1 KGHDR, CDR2 SFDVKD. The CDR3, as DNA: TGTGCCACCAGGGGACGGAGGGCGGAAAATCAGCCCCAGCATTTT. It specifies CATRGRRAENQPQHF.

This clonotype was seen at least ten times. The chain uses TRBV4-1 and TRBJ1-1, with D perhaps TRBD1 (5 bases). Germline V CDR1 and CDR2: MGHRA, YSYEKL. The V end lost 3 bases, the J end lost 1 base, and 9 bases lay between the germline ends. The CDR3 is 14 residues long. The CDR3 reads CASSHTTGNTEAFF. CDR3 sequence (DNA): TGCGCCAGCAGCCACACAACAGGGAACACTGAAGCTTTCTTT.

A word on this clonotype: A read error may be the cause here, since a much bigger clone is one base away. For the CDR3, the DNA is TGTGCCGGCAGCTTAGCGGGGGGCCTTCAAGAGACCCAGTACTTC. It is translated as CAGSLAGGLQETQYF. V usage is TRBV7-2 and J usage is TRBJ2-5, with 10 bases lining up with TRBD2. Germline values: CDR1 SGHTA, CDR2 FQGNSA. The CDR3 consists of 15 residues.

This clonotype was detected ten times or more. The chain carries TRBV15 and TRBJ1-1; the D gene is possibly TRBD1 (5 bases). The V end lost 0 bases, the J end lost 6 bases, and 11 bases lay between the germline ends. The CDR3 is made up of 14 amino acids. Germline V lookup: CDR1 LNHNV, CDR2 YYDKDF (reference sequence). DNA of the CDR3: TGTGCCACCAGCAGAGATTACGGGGGGGCTGAAGCTTTCTTT. Protein: CATSRDYGGAEAFF.

Many counts were recorded for this clonotype. The chain has TRBV20-1 and TRBJ2-7, with 8 nucleotides matching TRBD1. V gave up 4 bases and J gave up 1 base; unmatched junction bases: 6. The CDR3 is 14 residues long. The germline CDR1 and CDR2 sequences are DFQATT and SNEGSKA (reference sequence). The CDR3 region has the DNA TGCAGTGCTATGGACAGGGTGAATTCCTACGAGCAGTACTTC. Amino acids: CSAMDRVNSYEQYF.

On this clonotype itself: A read error may produce the germline difference seen at one junction end. The rearrangement joins TRBV28 to TRBJ2-1, with 9 bases matching TRBD2. Germline V lookup: CDR1 MDHEN, CDR2 SYDVKM. This CDR3 has 15 residues. The CDR3 spells CASNRLAAAYDEQFF. DNA of the CDR3: TGTGCCAGCAACCGACTAGCGGCTGCCTACGATGAGCAGTTCTTC.

This clonotype showed up many times. V gene TRBV4-1 combines with J gene TRBJ2-7, with 9 bases fitting TRBD2. CDR1 and CDR2 (germline): MGHRA, YSYEKL. CDR3 length equals 15 residues. With V trimmed by 5 bases and J by 1 base, 6 bases remained unmatched. CDR3 protein: CASSISGGSSYEQYF. The CDR3 coding sequence is TGCGCCAGCAGCATCAGCGGGGGGTCGTCCTACGAGCAGTACTTC.

This clonotype appeared many times. The gene calls are TRBV27 and TRBJ1-5; the D gene is possibly TRBD1 (5 bases). Trimming stripped 5 bases from V and 6 bases from J, with 17 bases between. The CDR3 is 15 residues long. The V gene's germline CDR1 is MNHEY and CDR2 SMNVEV (reference sequence). The CDR3 nucleotides read TGTGCCAGCAGTCCAGACAGTCTTTCAATTCAGCCCCAGCATTTT. It yields the protein CASSPDSLSIQPQHF.

This clonotype showed up many times. The chain is built from TRBV12-5 and TRBJ1-1; no firm D call. V lost 3 bases and J lost 4, with 9 bases in between. This CDR3 is 13 amino acids long. Germline lookup yields CDR1 LGHNT and CDR2 FRNRAP. CDR3 in DNA: TGTGCTAGTGGTTTCAGGACGGGCACTGAAGCTTTCTTT. Translated, it gives CASGFRTGTEAFF.

This clonotype was detected ten times or more. The J gene is TRBJ2-2, the V gene TRBV6-5; the D is unclear. The V end was cut by 5 bases, the J end by 1 base, with 11 bases between. Germline V CDR1 and CDR2: MNHEY, SVGAGI. The CDR3 extends over 15 amino acids. Here the CDR3 DNA reads TGTGCCAGCAGTCCCGTCACTATGAACACCGGGGAGCTGTTTTTT. Translated, it gives CASSPVTMNTGELFF.

In the case of this clonotype: A much larger clone differs by one base, so this may be a read error. The chain is built from TRBV7-9 and TRBJ2-1; no clear D. CDR1 and CDR2 (germline): SEHNR, FQNEAQ (reference sequence). This CDR3 has 14 amino acids. The CDR3 DNA follows: TGTGCCAGCAGGGGAACTGCCGCCTACAGTGAGCAGTTCTTC. Translating it yields CASRGTAAYSEQFF. Variable domain in full (rest from reference TRBV7-9 and TRBJ2-1): DTGVSQNPRHKITKRGQNVTFRCDPISEHNRLYWYRQTLGQGPEFLTYFQNEAQLEKSRLLSDRFSAERPKGSFSTLEIQRTEQGDSAMYLCASRGTAAYSEQFFGPGTRLTVL.

The V gene is TRBV12-3 or TRBV12-4, the J gene TRBJ1-5; D call uncertain. Deletions cut 4 bases from V and 6 bases from J, with 16 bases between. This CDR3 comprises 15 residues. The CDR3 loop reads CASSWHVGRIQPQHF. CDR3 nucleotide sequence: TGTGCCAGCAGTTGGCACGTCGGGCGGATTCAGCCCCAGCATTTT.

The CDR3 bases are TGCAGCGTTGAGATCTACACTGAAGCTTTCTTT. Protein sequence: CSVEIYTEAFF. The V call is TRBV29-1, the J call TRBJ1-1; D gene unclear. The CDR3 spans 11 residues. The V end lost 3 bases, the J end lost 3 bases, and 5 bases lay between the germline ends. Per the germline V gene, CDR1 is SQVTM and CDR2 is ANQGSEA.

This clonotype was detected many times. The chain combines TRBV7-8 with TRBJ1-6; 7 nucleotides match TRBD1. Trimming took 4 bases from V and 0 from J; bases not matched to a gene: 12. Germline lookup yields CDR1 SGHVS and CDR2 FQNEAQ. This CDR3 spans 19 amino acids. In DNA form, the CDR3 reads TGTGCCAGCAGCTCCCTGGACAGGCTAAGCAGCTCCTATAATTCACCCCTCCACTTT. The encoded protein is CASSSLDRLSSSYNSPLHF. The full variable domain, its missing parts supplied by reference TRBV7-8 and TRBJ1-6, is GAGVSQSPRYKVAKRGQDVALRCDPISGHVSLFWYQQALGQGPEFLTYFQNEAQLDKSGLPSDRFFAERPEGSVSTLKIQRTQQEDSAVYLCASSSLDRLSSSYNSPLHFGNGTRLTVT.